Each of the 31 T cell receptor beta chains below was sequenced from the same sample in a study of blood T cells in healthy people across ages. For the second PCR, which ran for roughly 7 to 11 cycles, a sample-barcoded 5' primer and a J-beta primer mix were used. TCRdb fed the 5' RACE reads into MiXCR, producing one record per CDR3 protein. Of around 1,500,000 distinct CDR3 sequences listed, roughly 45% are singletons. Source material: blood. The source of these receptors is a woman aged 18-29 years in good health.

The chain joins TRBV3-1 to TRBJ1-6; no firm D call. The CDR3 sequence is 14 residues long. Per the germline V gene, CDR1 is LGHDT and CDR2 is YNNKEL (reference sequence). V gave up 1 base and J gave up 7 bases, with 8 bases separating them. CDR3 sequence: CASSQVGSNSPLHF. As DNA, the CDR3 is TGTGCCAGCAGCCAAGTCGGCAGCAATTCACCCCTCCACTTT.

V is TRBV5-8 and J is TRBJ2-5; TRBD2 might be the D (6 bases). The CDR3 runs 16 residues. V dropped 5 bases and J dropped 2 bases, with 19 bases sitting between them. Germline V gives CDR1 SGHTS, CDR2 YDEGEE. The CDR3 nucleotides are TGTGCCAGCAGATATGGGACCTCGGGGGAGCAAGAGACCCAGTACTTC. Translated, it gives CASRYGTSGEQETQYF.

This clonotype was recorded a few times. The CDR3 DNA reads TGCAGTGCTAGACTAGCGGGATTAACTGGGGCCAACGTCCTGACTTTC. Translation gives CSARLAGLTGANVLTF. The gene calls are TRBV20-1 and TRBJ2-6, with 9 bases lining up with TRBD2. The CDR3 covers 16 residues. Germline V gene lookup returns CDR1 DFQATT and CDR2 SNEGSKA (reference sequence). V trimming: 2 bases; J trimming: 2 bases; junction bases outside the gene matches: 4.

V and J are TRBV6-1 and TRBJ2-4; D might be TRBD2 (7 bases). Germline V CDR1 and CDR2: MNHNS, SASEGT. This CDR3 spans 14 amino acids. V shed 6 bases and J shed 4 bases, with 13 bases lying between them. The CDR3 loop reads CASRGGQIKNIQYF. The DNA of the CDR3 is TGTGCCAGCAGGGGGGGGCAGATAAAAAACATTCAGTACTTC.

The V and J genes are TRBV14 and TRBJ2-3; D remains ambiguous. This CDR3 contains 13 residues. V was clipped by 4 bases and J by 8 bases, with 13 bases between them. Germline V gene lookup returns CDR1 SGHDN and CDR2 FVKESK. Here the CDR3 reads CASSPPGSGTQYF. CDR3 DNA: TGTGCCAGCAGCCCCCCCGGCTCGGGTACGCAGTATTTT. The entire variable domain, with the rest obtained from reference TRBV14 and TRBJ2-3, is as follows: EAGVTQFPSHSVIEKGQTVTLRCDPISGHDNLYWYRRVMGKEIKFLLHFVKESKQDESGMPNNRFLAERTGGTYSTLKVQPAELEDSGVYFCASSPPGSGTQYFGPGTRLTVL.

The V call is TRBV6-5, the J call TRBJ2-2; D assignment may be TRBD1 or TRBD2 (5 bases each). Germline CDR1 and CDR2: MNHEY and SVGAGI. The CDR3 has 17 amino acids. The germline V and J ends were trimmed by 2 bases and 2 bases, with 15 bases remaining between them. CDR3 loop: CASSYLSRDLNTGELFF. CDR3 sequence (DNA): TGTGCCAGCAGTTACCTAAGCCGGGACCTCAACACCGGGGAGCTGTTTTTT.

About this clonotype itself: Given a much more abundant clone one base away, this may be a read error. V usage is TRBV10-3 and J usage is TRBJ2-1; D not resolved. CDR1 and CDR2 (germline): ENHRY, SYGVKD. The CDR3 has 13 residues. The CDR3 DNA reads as TGTACCATCAGTGTCGTGGGTCCGGATGAGCAGTTCTTC. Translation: CTISVVGPDEQFF.

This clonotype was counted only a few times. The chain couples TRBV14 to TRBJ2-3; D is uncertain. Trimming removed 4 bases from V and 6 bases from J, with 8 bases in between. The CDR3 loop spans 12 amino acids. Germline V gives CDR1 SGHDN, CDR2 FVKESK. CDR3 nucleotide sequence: TGTGCCAGCAGCCCCCGGTGGGATACGCAGTATTTT. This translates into CASSPRWDTQYF.

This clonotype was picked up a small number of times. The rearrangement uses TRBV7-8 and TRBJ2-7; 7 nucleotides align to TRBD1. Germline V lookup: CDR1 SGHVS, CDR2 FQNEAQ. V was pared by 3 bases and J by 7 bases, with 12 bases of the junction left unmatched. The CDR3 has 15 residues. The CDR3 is CASSLDGTAPAEQYF. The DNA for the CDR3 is TGTGCCAGCAGCTTGGACGGGACAGCGCCCGCAGAGCAGTACTTC.

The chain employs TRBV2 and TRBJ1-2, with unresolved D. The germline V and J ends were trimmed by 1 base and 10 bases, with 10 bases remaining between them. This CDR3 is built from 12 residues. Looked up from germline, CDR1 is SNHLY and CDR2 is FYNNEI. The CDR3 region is CASSEGTAVYTF. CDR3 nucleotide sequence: TGTGCCAGCAGTGAAGGAACAGCCGTCTACACCTTC.

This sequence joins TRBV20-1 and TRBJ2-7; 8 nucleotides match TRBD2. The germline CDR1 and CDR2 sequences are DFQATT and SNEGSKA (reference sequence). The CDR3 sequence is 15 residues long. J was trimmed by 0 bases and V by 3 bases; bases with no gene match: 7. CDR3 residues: CSASIAGIDSYEQYF. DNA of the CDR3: TGCAGTGCTAGCATAGCGGGGATAGACTCCTACGAGCAGTACTTC.

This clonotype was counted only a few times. CDR3 in DNA: TGTGCCAGCAATAGGGCAGGGGGCCCTAACTATGGCTACACCTTC. Translated: CASNRAGGPNYGYTF. The chain uses TRBV6-5 and TRBJ1-2; 8 nucleotides align to TRBD1. Germline V CDR1 and CDR2: MNHEY, SVGAGI. With 7 bases clipped from V and 0 bases from J, the junction kept 7 bases outside the gene matches. This CDR3 has 15 amino acids.

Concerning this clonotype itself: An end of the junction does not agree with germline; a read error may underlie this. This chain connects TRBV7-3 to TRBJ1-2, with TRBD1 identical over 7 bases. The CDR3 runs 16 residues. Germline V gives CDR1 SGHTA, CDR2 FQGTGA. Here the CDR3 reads CASSLTGQDPNYGYTF. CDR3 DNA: TGTGCCAGCAGCTTAACAGGACAGGACCCCAACTATGGTTACACCTTC.

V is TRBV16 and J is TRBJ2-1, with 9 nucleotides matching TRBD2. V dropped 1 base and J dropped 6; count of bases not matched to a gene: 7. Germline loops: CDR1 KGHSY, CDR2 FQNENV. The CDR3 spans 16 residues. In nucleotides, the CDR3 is TGTGCCAGCAGCCAATTGGAGCTAGCGGGACGCAATGAGCAGTTCTTC. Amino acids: CASSQLELAGRNEQFF.

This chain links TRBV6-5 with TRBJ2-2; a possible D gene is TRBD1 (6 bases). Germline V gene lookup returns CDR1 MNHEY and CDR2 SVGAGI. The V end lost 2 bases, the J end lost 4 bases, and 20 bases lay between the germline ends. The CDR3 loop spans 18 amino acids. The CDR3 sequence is CASSYTRPGRGGTGELFF. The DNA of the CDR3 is TGTGCCAGCAGTTACACCCGTCCTGGCAGAGGGGGCACCGGGGAGCTGTTTTTT.

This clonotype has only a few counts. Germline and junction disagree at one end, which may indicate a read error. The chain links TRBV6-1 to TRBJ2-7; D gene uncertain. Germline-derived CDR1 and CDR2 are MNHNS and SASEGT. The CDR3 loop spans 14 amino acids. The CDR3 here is CASSEGSTTYEQYF. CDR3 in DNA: TGTGCCAGCAGCGAAGGATCGACGACCTACGAGCAGTACTTC.

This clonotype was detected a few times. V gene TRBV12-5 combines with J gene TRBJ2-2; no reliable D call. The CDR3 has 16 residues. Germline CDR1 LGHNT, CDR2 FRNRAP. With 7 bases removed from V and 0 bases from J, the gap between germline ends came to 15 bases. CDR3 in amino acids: CASALTPATNTGELFF. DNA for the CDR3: TGTGCTAGTGCCTTAACCCCTGCAACGAACACCGGGGAGCTGTTTTTT.

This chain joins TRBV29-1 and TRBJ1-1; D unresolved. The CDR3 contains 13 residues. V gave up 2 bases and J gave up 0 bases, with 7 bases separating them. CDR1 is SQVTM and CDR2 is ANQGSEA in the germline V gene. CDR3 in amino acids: CSVESPLNTEAFF. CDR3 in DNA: TGCAGCGTTGAAAGCCCGCTGAACACTGAAGCTTTCTTT.

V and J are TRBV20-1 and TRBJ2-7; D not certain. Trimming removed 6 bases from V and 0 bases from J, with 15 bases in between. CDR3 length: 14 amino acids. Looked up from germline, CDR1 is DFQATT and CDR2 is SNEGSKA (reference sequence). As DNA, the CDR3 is TGCAGTGCCGTCGGGTACAGCCGCTCCTACGAGCAGTACTTC. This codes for CSAVGYSRSYEQYF.

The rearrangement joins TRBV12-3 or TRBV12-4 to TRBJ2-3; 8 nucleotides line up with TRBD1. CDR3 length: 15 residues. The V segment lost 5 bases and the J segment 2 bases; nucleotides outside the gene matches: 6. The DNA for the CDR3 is TGTGCCAGCAGTCCTAGGACAGGGATCACAGATACGCAGTATTTT. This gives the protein CASSPRTGITDTQYF.

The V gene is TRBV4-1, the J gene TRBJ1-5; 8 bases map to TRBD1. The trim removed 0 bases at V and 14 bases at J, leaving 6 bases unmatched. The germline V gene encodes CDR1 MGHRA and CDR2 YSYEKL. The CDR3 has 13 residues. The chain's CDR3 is CASSQDPGQGEHF. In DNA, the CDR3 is TGCGCCAGCAGCCAAGATCCCGGACAGGGAGAGCATTTT.

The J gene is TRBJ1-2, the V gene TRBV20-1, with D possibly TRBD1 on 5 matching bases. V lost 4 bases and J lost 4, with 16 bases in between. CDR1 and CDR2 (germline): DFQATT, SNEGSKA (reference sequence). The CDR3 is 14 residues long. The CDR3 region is CSATGTRQGYGYTF. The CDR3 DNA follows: TGCAGTGCTACCGGGACGCGGCAGGGCTATGGCTACACCTTC.

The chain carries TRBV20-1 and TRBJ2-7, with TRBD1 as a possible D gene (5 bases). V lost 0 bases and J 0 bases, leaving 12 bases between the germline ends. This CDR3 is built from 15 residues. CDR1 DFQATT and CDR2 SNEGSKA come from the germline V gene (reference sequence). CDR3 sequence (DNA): TGCAGTGCTAGAGATAGGACACTATCCTCCTACGAGCAGTACTTC. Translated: CSARDRTLSSYEQYF.

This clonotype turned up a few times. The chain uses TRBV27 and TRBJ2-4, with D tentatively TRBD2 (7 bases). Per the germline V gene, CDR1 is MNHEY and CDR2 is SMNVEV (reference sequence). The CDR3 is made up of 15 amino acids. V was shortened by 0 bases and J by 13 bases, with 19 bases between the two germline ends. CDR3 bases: TGTGCCAGCAGTTTATCAGGGGGGGGAATCTGGGAGCAGTACTTC. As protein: CASSLSGGGIWEQYF.

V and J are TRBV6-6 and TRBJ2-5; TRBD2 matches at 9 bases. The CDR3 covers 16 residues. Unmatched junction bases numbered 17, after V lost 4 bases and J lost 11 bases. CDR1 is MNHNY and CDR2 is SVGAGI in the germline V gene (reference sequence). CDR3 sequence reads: CASSSLAGITYNEQYF. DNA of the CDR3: TGTGCCAGCAGTTCTCTAGCGGGGATAACCTACAATGAGCAGTACTTC.

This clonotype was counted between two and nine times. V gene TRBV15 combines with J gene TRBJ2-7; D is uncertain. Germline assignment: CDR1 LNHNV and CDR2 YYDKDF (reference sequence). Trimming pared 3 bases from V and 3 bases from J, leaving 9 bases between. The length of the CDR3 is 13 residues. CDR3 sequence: CATSREFSYEQYF. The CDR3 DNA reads TGTGCCACCAGCAGGGAATTCAGCTACGAGCAGTACTTC.

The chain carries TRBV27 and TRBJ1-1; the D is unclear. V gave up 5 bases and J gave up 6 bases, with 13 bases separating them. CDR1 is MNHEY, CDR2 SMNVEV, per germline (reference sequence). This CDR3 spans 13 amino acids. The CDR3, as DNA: TGTGCCAGCAGTCAGGTGGTGGGCGCTGAAGCTTTCTTT. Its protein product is CASSQVVGAEAFF.

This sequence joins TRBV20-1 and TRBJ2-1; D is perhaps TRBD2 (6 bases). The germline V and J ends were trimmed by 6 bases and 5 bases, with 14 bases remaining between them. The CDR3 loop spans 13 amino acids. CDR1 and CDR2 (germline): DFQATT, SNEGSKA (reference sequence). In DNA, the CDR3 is TGCAGTGCCCCCCTGGTAGCGGACAATGAGCAGTTCTTC. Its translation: CSAPLVADNEQFF.

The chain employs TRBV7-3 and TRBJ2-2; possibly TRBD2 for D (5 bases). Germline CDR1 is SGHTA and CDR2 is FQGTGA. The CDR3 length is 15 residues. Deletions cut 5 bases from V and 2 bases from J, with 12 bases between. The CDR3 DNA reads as TGTGCCAGCAGCCCCAGAGAGGGAAACACCGGGGAGCTGTTTTTT. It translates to CASSPREGNTGELFF.

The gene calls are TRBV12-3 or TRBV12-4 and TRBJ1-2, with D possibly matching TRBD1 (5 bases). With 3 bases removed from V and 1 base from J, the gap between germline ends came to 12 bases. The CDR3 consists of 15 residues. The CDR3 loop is CASSLRDGLNYGYTF. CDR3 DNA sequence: TGTGCCAGCAGTTTGAGGGACGGACTTAACTATGGCTACACCTTC.

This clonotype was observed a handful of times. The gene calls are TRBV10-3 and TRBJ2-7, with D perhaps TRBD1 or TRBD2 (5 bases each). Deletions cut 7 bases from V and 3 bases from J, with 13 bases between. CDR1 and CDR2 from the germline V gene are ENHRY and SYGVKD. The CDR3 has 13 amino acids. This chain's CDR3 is CAINEGTYYEQYF. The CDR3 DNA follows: TGTGCCATCAACGAGGGGACCTACTACGAGCAGTACTTC.